This T cell receptor beta chain appears in the sequencing data of a study of blood T cells in healthy people across ages. Whole-study results and caveats: TCR beta diversity was tightly associated with the proportion of naive T cells.

The V segment lost 7 bases and the J segment 3 bases; nucleotides outside the gene matches: 5. Germline CDR1 SQVTM, CDR2 ANQGSEA. The CDR3 runs to 13 residues. It was with a sample-barcoded 5' primer and a J-beta primer mix that a second PCR of roughly 6 to 11 cycles was run. Each TCR beta cDNA got a 12-nucleotide random molecular identifier. TCRdb itself ran the 5' RACE reads through MiXCR, one entry per CDR3 protein. Seen here are 750,000 to 1,000,000 distinct CDR3 sequences, almost 30% observed once, and the top ten hold 9.5% to 13%. This clonotype was picked up a small number of times. The target antigen is unknown. The sample was also linked to a second study, of T cells of mothers and their children. Per that paper: Second-PCR amplification with M1S added sample barcodes and 2-4 random nucleotides. Researchers report slightly higher, though non-significant, overlap in related mother-child pairs than in unrelated pairs.

The TCR originated in a woman between 40 and 50 years old in good health. The material sequenced was blood. The gene calls are TRBV29-1 and TRBJ1-4; 7 bases line up with TRBD1. CDR3 protein: CSGSRGANEKLFF. As DNA, the CDR3 is TGCAGCGGTAGCAGGGGGGCTAATGAAAAACTGTTTTTT.